The rows below give T cell receptor beta chains drawn from one sample of a study of shared clonotypes between healthy human individuals. Sequenced by immunoSEQ multiplex PCR; TCRdb stores in-frame clones only, minus some. The data show about 650,000 clones, around 95% seen once. The specimen sequenced was naive CD8+ T cells sorted from blood. Receptors were obtained from a woman aged 30 to 39 in good health. The CDR3 runs from the conserved cysteine through the conserved F or W. Each record gives: clone size, V gene, D gene, J gene, CDR3 protein, CDR3 DNA. A D gene is named only where the DNA matches it firmly. The listing skips clone size in some rows; elsewhere it reads once, few, many or a size class.

-	TRBV6-4	-	TRBJ2-7	CASSDSEDDEQYF	TGTGCCAGCAGTGACTCCGAGGACGACGAGCAGTACTTC
-	TRBV6-1	-	TRBJ2-3	CASSEVVGYTDTQYF	TGTGCCAGCAGTGAAGTAGTAGGATACACAGATACGCAGTATTTT
-	TRBV19	TRBD1	TRBJ2-1	CASRKQGAPRHNEQFF	TGTGCCAGTAGGAAACAGGGGGCGCCTCGGCACAATGAGCAGTTCTTC
-	TRBV5-1	-	TRBJ1-3	CASSFEQSRPSGNTIYF	TGCGCCAGCAGCTTTGAGCAGAGTCGGCCCTCTGGAAACACCATATATTTT
-	TRBV27	TRBD1	TRBJ1-3	CASSSLLQGSGNTIYF	TGTGCCAGCAGTTCCCTATTACAGGGGTCGGGAAACACCATATATTTT
-	TRBV19	TRBD2	TRBJ2-7	CASRGGFTPSYEQYF	TGTGCCAGTAGGGGAGGGTTTACCCCCTCCTACGAGCAGTACTTC
once	TRBV19	-	TRBJ2-7	CATSSGVPYEQYF	TGTGCCACCTCATCCGGGGTCCCCTACGAGCAGTACTTC
-	TRBV7-9	-	TRBJ2-2	CASSLRGRNTGELFF	TGTGCCAGCAGCTTACGCGGGCGGAACACCGGGGAGCTGTTTTTT
-	TRBV7-8	-	TRBJ1-1	CASSLDLGANTEAFF	TGTGCCAGCAGCTTAGATCTGGGCGCTAACACTGAAGCTTTCTTT
-	TRBV28	TRBD2	TRBJ2-1	CASSAPGLAIYNEQFF	TGTGCCAGCAGTGCCCCGGGACTAGCGATCTACAATGAGCAGTTCTTC
-	TRBV13	-	TRBJ2-3	CASSHPGSRTDTQYF	TGTGCCAGCAGCCATCCGGGATCCCGCACAGATACGCAGTATTTT
-	TRBV6-5	-	TRBJ2-7	CASSPRDPTYEQYF	TGTGCCAGCAGTCCCCGGGACCCAACCTACGAGCAGTACTTC
-	TRBV28	-	TRBJ2-7	CASSLLSSYEQYF	TGTGCCAGCAGTTTATTGTCCTCCTACGAGCAGTACTTC
-	TRBV5-4	-	TRBJ1-2	CASSLGLSYDHTF	TGTGCCAGCAGCTTGGGGCTGAGCTATGACCACACCTTC
-	TRBV2	-	TRBJ2-7	CASGDPNGGAYEQYF	TGTGCCAGCGGTGACCCAAACGGGGGAGCTTACGAGCAGTACTTC
-	TRBV6-5	-	TRBJ2-6	CAIRGGSGANVLTF	TGTGCCATCAGGGGCGGATCTGGGGCCAACGTCCTGACTTTC
-	TRBV28	-	TRBJ1-2	CASSEGRPHYGYTF	TGTGCCAGCAGTGAGGGGCGACCACACTATGGCTACACCTTC
-	TRBV19	TRBD1	TRBJ1-1	CASSVSRDRRTEAFF	TGTGCCAGTAGTGTGTCACGGGACAGGCGCACTGAAGCTTTCTTT
-	TRBV27	-	TRBJ2-1	CASSLTPVSSYNEQFF	TGTGCCAGCAGTTTAACCCCAGTGAGCTCCTACAATGAGCAGTTCTTC
-	TRBV11-1	-	TRBJ2-7	CASSLPRYAQSYEQYF	TGTGCCAGCAGCTTGCCCCGTTATGCACAGAGCTACGAGCAGTACTTC
-	TRBV28	-	TRBJ2-3	CASTRLARTDTQYF	TGTGCCAGCACGAGGCTAGCGCGCACAGATACGCAGTATTTT
-	TRBV6-1	-	TRBJ2-1	CASSEEISDHSYNEQFF	TGTGCCAGCAGTGAAGAGATTAGCGATCACTCCTACAATGAGCAGTTCTTC
-	TRBV19	TRBD2	TRBJ2-7	CASSNGTTSWNEQYF	TGTGCCAGTAGTAACGGGACTACGTCGTGGAACGAGCAGTACTTC
-	TRBV28	-	TRBJ2-7	CASSLTRGSEQYF	TGTGCCAGCAGTTTAACCAGGGGTAGCGAGCAGTACTTC
once	TRBV5-1	TRBD1	TRBJ2-3	CASSQGTAPGADTQYF	TGCGCCAGCAGCCAAGGGACAGCCCCTGGAGCAGATACGCAGTATTTT
once	TRBV28	-	TRBJ2-1	CASSLVSIGEQFF	TGTGCCAGCAGTTTGGTGTCTATCGGTGAGCAGTTCTTC
-	TRBV27	-	TRBJ2-7	CASSILQGGGLSYEQYF	TGTGCCAGCAGTATCCTCCAAGGGGGGGGGCTCTCCTACGAGCAGTACTTC
-	TRBV23-1	TRBD1	TRBJ1-5	CASSQWDRGPHSNQPQHF	TGCGCCAGCAGTCAATGGGACAGGGGCCCGCATAGCAATCAGCCCCAGCATTTT
-	TRBV6-1	-	TRBJ2-7	CASSEGFSYEQYF	TGTGCCAGCAGTGAAGGGTTCTCCTACGAGCAGTACTTC
-	TRBV9	-	TRBJ2-7	CASSVGLGLLSYEQYF	TGTGCCAGCAGCGTAGGTCTGGGGCTACTCTCCTACGAGCAGTACTTC